The sequence of this TCR beta chain was determined in a study of blood T cell repertoires in COVID-19. Study context: Acute-phase and convalescent COVID-19 samples originated in the United States, Italy and Spain.

The CDR3 totals 15 residues. Germline lookup yields CDR1 SGDLS and CDR2 YYNGEE. Germline trimming cut 3 bases from V and 3 bases from J; bases unmatched to any gene: 4. Profiling relied on immunoSEQ multiplex PCR, and the TCRdb table lists in-frame clones only, not all of them. Seen here are over 150,000 clones, approximately 83% observed once, and the top ten hold about 10%. Sequenced material: peripheral blood. The source of this sequence is an elderly woman with active or convalescent COVID-19. The V and J genes are TRBV9 and TRBJ1-5; 9 nucleotides match TRBD1. The CDR3 region is CASSGGTGLNQPQHF. The DNA of the CDR3 is TGTGCCAGCAGCGGAGGGACAGGGCTCAATCAGCCCCAGCATTTT.